The TCR beta chain described here comes from a study of blood T cell repertoires in COVID-19 (dated by TCRdb to 2018 to 2021). Looking at the study overall: Samples covering the acute and convalescent phases of COVID-19 were provided by collaborators in the United States, Italy and Spain. The material from the prospective study consisted of cDNA or gDNA derived from T cells, B-cell-depleted T cells, or PBMCs. The dataset comprised deeply sampled blood TCRbeta repertoires from subjects exposed to, actively infected with, or recovered from COVID-19. The repertoires were made available in a free public database intended to serve as a resource for research on the immune response to SARS-CoV-2. The samples were drawn from the first 160 participants of the ongoing ImmuneRACE study and from more than 1,000 subjects provided by 6 global collaborators. A de-identified subject ID, COVID-19 status, age in years and sex were almost always included in the sample metadata. Where HLA class I and class II types were available, the types were taken from metadata supplied by the sample provider, not from assay-based typing. Summary of the overall study and its limitations: Clinical and demographic metadata were provided uncurated, with the amount varying by source and participant.

Clipping removes 3 bases from V and 0 bases from J, with 7 as the unmatched junction base count. CDR1 KGHSH and CDR2 LQKENI are derived from the germline V gene. From cysteine to phenylalanine, the CDR3 is 17 amino acids long. The CDR3 DNA has 51 bases and is translated from base 1. TCRbeta CDR3 regions were amplified from genomic DNA using the immunoSEQ Assay, a bias-controlled multiplex PCR. Turning to the authors' computational methods: The number of nucleated cells in each sample was estimated by amplification of reference gene primers within the assay. Sequence reads were collapsed and filtered to measure the absolute abundance of every unique TCRbeta CDR3 rearrangement. For each sample, productive Simpson clonality was calculated by taking the square root of Simpson's diversity index across productive rearrangements. In its TCRdb copy, this immuneACCESS table keeps in-frame sequences only and misses some clones. Where compared with another copy, unresolved V genes explain less than half of these, and the others have no known cause. Clonal size and the V and J genes are those of that table, whereas D and trimming came from the DNA. Recorded for this sample are about 110,000 clones; less than 85% of them occurred a single time. Less than 4% of the sample is in the top ten clones.

Whole blood was collected in K2EDTA tubes by collaborating institutions according to the institutions' own protocols. Collaborator samples were shipped for TCRbeta analysis as frozen whole blood, isolated PBMCs, or DNA extracted from either sample type. Turning to this clone: What this receptor recognizes is not known. Base qualities were left out, and no much larger clone turns up one base away.

Here the chain combines TRBV18 and TRBJ2-1, and 8 junction bases match TRBD2. The sequence derives from a woman of 80 years or more with acute or convalescent COVID-19. The sample comprised peripheral blood. The CDR3 region reads CASSPPLAVSSYNEQFF. The nucleotide sequence reads TGTGCCAGCTCACCCCCACTAGCGGTGAGCTCCTACAATGAGCAGTTCTTC.